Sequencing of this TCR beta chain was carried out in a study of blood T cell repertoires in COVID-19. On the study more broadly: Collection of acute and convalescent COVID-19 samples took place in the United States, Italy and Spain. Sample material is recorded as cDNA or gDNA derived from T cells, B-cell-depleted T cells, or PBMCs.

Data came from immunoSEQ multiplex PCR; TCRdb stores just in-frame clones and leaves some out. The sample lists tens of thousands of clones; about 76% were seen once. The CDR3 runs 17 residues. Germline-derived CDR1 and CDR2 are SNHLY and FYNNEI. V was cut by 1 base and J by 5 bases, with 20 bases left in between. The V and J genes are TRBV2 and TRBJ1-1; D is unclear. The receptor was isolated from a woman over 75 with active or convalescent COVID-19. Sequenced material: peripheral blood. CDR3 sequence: CASSEGIGRRIKTEAFF. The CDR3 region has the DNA TGTGCCAGCAGTGAAGGTATCGGAAGGAGGATCAAGACTGAAGCTTTCTTT.